The clone carrying this TCR beta chain was detected only a few times. Its target is not known. Produced via immunoSEQ multiplex PCR; TCRdb's table is partial and in-frame only. The table includes some 23,000 clones, approximately 83% detected once. The sample comes from a study of T cells in narcolepsy. Turning to the study itself: Enrolled donors included narcolepsy type 1 or type 2 patients and healthy controls. Whole-study results and caveats: Autoreactive clone sequences were missing from some blood memory CD4+ repertoires.

This TCR came from a human donor with narcolepsy. Material for sequencing was CD45RA- memory CD4+ T cells from PBMCs.

The CDR3 DNA follows: TGTGCCAGCAGCCATAGGAGCATCGATCAGCCCCAGCATTTT. Amino acids: CASSHRSIDQPQHF. The chain uses TRBV6-6 and TRBJ1-5; D remains unclear. Between the trimmed V and J ends, which lost 6 bases and 5 bases, there was a span of 14 bases. CDR3 size: 14 residues. Germline V gives CDR1 MNHNY, CDR2 SVGAGI (reference sequence).